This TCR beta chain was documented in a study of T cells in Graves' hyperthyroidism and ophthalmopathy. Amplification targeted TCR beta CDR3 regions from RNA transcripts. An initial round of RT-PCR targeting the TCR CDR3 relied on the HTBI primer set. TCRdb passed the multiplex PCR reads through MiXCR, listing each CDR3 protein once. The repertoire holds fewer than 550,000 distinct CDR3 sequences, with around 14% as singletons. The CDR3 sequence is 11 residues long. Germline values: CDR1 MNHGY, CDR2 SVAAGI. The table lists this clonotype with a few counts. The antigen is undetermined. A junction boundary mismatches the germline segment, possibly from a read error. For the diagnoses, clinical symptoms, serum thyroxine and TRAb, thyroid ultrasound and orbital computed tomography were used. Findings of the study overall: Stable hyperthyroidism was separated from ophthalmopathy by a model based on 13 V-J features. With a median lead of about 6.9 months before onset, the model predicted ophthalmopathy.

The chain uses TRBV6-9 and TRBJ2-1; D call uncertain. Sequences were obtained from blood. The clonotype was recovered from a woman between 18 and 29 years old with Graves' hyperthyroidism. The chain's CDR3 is CASSYWTAPIF. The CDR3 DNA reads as TGTGCCAGCAGTTACTGGACGGCCCCCATCTTC.